The rows below give T cell receptor beta chains drawn from one sample of a study of shared clonotypes between healthy human individuals. Generated by immunoSEQ multiplex PCR, the TCRdb table keeps only in-frame clones and is missing some. The data contain 1,500,000 or so clones, approximately 98.5% of them singletons. Specimen: naive CD4+ T cells sorted from blood. The receptors come from a man aged 25-40 years in good health. Each CDR3 is given with its conserved first and last residue. D genes are given only for firm matches.

>13|NA|TRBJ2-7|TRBV6-1
CASHNSGSYEQYF
TGTGCCAGCCACAATAGCGGATCCTACGAGCAGTACTTC
>17|NA|TRBJ2-7|TRBV28
CASSLGGGAGPTYEQYF
TGTGCCAGCAGTTTAGGAGGTGGAGCAGGGCCAACCTACGAGCAGTACTTC
>12|NA|TRBJ2-2|TRBV11-3
CASNPGTGELFF
TGTGCCAGCAACCCTGGCACCGGGGAGCTGTTTTTT
>16|TRBD2|TRBJ2-7|TRBV11-2
CASSLASGSLIHEQYF
TGTGCCAGCAGCCTGGCTAGCGGGAGTCTCATCCACGAGCAGTACTTC
>13|TRBD1|TRBJ2-1|TRBV29-1
CSVRQTGGNEQFF
TGCAGCGTCCGGCAGACAGGGGGCAATGAGCAGTTCTTC
>15|TRBD1|TRBJ1-4|TRBV5-6
CASSDPTGGSEKLFF
TGTGCCAGCAGCGATCCGACAGGGGGAAGTGAAAAACTGTTTTTT
>12|NA|TRBJ2-1|TRBV30
CAWSLGVAEQFF
TGTGCCTGGAGTCTCGGCGTAGCAGAGCAGTTCTTC
>12|NA|TRBJ2-7|TRBV29-1
CSVETGPYEQYF
TGCAGCGTTGAAACGGGCCCCTACGAGCAGTACTTC
>14|NA|TRBJ2-1|TRBV7-2
CASSLNPLMDEQFF
TGTGCCAGCAGCTTAAACCCATTGATGGATGAGCAGTTCTTC
>15|TRBD2|TRBJ2-1|TRBV7-9
CASSLYQAGDNEQFF
TGTGCCAGCAGCTTATACCAAGCGGGGGACAATGAGCAGTTCTTC
>14|NA|TRBJ2-1|TRBV5-5
CASSRELVPNEQFF
TGTGCCAGCAGCCGTGAACTAGTCCCCAATGAGCAGTTCTTC
>14|NA|TRBJ2-1|TRBV7-2
CASSSKGLYNEQFF
TGTGCCAGCAGCTCCAAAGGACTATACAATGAGCAGTTCTTC
>17|TRBD2|TRBJ2-7|TRBV27
CASSGRAGGPFHYEQYF
TGTGCCAGCAGTGGTCGAGCGGGAGGGCCTTTCCACTACGAGCAGTACTTC
>12|NA|TRBJ2-3|TRBV7-9
CASSPREDTQYF
TGTGCCAGCAGCCCCAGGGAAGATACGCAGTATTTT
>17|NA|TRBJ1-4|TRBV7-9
CASTNSPGLLTNEKLFF
TGTGCCAGCACCAATTCCCCGGGACTGTTAACTAATGAAAAACTGTTTTTT
>16|NA|TRBJ1-5|TRBV5-6
CASSLGTALSNQPQHF
TGTGCCAGCAGCTTGGGAACAGCTCTTAGCAATCAGCCCCAGCATTTT